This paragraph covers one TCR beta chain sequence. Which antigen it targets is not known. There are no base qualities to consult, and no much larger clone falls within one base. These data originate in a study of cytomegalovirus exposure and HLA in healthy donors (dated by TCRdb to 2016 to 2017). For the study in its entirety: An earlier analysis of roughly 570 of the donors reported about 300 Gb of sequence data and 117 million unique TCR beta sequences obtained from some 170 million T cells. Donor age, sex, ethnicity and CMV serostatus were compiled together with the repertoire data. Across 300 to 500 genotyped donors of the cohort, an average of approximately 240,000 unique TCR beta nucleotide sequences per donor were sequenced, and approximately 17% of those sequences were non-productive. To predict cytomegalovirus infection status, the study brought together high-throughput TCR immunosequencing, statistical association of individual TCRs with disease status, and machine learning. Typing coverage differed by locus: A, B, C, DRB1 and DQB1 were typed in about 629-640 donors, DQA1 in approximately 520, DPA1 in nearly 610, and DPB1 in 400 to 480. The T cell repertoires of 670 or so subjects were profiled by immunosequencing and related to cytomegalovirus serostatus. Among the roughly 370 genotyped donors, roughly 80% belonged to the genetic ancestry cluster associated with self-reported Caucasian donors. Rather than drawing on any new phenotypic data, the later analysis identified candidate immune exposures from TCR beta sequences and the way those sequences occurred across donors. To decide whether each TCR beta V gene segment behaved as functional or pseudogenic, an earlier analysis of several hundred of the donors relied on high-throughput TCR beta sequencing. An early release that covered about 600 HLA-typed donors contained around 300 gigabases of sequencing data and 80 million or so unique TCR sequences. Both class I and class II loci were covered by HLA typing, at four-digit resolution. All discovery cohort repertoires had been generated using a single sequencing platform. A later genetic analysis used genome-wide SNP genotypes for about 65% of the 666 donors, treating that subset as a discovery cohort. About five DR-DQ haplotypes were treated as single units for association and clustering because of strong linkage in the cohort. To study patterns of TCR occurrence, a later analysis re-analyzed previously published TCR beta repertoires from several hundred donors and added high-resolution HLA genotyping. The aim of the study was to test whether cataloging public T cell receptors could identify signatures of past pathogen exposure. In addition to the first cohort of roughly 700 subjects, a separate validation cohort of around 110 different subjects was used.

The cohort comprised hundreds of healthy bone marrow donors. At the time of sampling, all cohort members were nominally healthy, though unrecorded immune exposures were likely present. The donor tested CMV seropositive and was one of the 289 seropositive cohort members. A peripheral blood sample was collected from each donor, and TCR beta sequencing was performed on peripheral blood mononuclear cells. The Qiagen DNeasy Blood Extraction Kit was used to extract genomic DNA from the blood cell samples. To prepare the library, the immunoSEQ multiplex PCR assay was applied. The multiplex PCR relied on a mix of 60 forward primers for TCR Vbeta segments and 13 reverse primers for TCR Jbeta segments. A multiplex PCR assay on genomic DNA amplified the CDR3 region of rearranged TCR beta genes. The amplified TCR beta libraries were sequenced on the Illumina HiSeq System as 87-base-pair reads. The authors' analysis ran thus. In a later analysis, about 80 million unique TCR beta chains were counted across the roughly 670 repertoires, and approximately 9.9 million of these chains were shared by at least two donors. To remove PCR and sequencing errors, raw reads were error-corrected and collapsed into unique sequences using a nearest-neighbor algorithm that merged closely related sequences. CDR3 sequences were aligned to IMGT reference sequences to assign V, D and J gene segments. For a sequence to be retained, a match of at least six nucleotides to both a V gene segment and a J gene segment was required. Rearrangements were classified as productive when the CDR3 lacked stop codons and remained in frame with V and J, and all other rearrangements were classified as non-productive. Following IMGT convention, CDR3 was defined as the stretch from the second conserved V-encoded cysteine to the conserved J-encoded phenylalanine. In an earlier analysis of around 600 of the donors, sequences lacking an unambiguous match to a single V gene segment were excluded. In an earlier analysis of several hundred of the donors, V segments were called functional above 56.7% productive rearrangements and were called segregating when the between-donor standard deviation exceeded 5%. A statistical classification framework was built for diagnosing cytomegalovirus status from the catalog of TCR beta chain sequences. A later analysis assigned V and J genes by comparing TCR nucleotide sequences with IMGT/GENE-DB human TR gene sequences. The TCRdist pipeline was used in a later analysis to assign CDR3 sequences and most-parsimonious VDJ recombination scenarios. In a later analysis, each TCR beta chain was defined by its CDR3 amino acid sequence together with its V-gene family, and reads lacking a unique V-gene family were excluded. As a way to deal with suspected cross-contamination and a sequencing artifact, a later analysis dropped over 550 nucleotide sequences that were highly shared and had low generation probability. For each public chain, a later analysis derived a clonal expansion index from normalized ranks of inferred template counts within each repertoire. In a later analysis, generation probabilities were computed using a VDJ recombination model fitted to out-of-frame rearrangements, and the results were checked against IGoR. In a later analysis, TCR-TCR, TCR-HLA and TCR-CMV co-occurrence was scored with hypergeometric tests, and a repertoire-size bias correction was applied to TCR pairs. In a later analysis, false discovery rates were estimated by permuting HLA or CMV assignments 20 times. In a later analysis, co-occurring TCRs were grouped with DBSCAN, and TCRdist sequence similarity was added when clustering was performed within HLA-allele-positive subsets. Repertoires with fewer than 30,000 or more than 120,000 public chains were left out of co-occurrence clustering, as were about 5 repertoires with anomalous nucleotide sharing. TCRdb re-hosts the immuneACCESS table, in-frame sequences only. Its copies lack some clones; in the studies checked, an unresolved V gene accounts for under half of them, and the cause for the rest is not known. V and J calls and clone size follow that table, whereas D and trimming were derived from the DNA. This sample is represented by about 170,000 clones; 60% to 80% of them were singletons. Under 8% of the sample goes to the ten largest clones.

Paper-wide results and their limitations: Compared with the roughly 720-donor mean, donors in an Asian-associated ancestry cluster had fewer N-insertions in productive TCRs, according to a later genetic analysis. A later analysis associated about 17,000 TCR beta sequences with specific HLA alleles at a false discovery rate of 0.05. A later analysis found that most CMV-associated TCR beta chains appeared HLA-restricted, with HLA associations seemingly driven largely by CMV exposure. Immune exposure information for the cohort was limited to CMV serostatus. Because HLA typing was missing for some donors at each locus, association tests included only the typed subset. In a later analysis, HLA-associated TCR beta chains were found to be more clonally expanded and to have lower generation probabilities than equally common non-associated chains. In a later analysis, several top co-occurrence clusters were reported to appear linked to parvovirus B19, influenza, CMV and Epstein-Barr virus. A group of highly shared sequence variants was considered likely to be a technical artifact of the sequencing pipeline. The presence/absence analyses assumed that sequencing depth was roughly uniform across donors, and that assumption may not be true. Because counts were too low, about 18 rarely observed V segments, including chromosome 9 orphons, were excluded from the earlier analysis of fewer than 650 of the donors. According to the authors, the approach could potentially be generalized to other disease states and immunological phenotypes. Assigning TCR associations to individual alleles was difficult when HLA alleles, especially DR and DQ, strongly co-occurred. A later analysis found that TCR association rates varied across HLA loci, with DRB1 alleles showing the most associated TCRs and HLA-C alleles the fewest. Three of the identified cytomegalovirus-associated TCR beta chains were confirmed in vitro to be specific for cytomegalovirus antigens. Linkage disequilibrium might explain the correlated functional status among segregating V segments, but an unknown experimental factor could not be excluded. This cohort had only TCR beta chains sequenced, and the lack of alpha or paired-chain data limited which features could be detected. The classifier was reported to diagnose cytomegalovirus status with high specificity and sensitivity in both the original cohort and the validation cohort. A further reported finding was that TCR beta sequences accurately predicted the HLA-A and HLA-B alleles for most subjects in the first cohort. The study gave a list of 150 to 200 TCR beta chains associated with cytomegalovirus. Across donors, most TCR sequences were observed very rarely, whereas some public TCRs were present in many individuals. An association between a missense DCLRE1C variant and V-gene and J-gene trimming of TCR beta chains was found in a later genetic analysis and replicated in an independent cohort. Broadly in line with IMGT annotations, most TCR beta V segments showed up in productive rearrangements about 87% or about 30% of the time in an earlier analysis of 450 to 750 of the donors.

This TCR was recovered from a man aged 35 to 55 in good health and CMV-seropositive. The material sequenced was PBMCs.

The CDR3 has the sequence CASIPLAGVDTQYF. Here is the DNA: TGTGCCAGCATCCCGCTAGCGGGAGTGGATACGCAGTATTTT. This chain joins TRBV28 to TRBJ2-3, with 10 bases aligning to TRBD2. Including cysteine and phenylalanine, the CDR3 has 14 amino acids. The entry retains the CDR3 DNA only, 42 bases that are in frame from base 1. Relative to germline, V is missing 7 bases and J is missing 6 bases, with 7 bases of the junction outside any gene match. The germline V gene provides CDR1 MDHEN and CDR2 SYDVKM.